A selection of T cell receptor beta chains follows, all from one sample in a study of cytomegalovirus exposure and HLA in healthy donors. Produced via immunoSEQ multiplex PCR; TCRdb's table is partial and in-frame only. The sample holds over 100,000 clones; roughly 90% are singletons and the top ten take about 2%. Sequenced sample: PBMCs. The receptors derive from a woman younger than 30 in good health and CMV-seronegative. CDR3s include the opening cysteine and the closing phenylalanine or tryptophan. A D gene is named only where the DNA matches it firmly. Expanded clones get a size class; other rows say once, few or many, or leave the size out.

V: TRBV11-2; size: few; J: TRBJ1-5; D: -; DNA: TGTGCCAGCAGCCCGACTAGGAATCAGCCCCAGCATTTT; CDR3: CASSPTRNQPQHF
V: TRBV28; size: -; J: TRBJ2-3; D: -; DNA: TGTGCCAGCAGTTTAAACAGGCCTTACACAGATACGCAGTATTTT; CDR3: CASSLNRPYTDTQYF
V: TRBV15; size: -; J: TRBJ2-3; D: TRBD2; DNA: TGTGCCACCAGCATGGCTAGCGGGGGCACAGATACGCAGTATTTT; CDR3: CATSMASGGTDTQYF
V: TRBV2; size: -; J: TRBJ2-5; D: TRBD2; DNA: TGTGCCAGCAGTGAGCCCCCCCTCAGCGGGAGTCAGGAGACCCAGTACTTC; CDR3: CASSEPPLSGSQETQYF
V: TRBV2; size: once; J: TRBJ2-5; D: -; DNA: TGTGCCAGCAGTGAAGATCCGACTACGGAGACCCAGTACTTC; CDR3: CASSEDPTTETQYF
V: TRBV11-3; size: once; J: TRBJ2-1; D: -; DNA: TGTGCCAGCAGCTTAGGATTATACCCAGACAGGGAGCAGTTCTTC; CDR3: CASSLGLYPDREQFF
V: TRBV28; size: -; J: TRBJ1-2; D: TRBD1; DNA: TGTGCCAGCAGTTCCGCGACAGGGGTCTATGGCTACACCTTC; CDR3: CASSSATGVYGYTF
V: TRBV4-3; size: -; J: TRBJ2-3; D: TRBD1; DNA: TGCGCCAGCAGCCAAGGCGGACAGGGGTTTAGGGATACGCAGTATTTT; CDR3: CASSQGGQGFRDTQYF
V: TRBV19; size: once; J: TRBJ2-7; D: -; DNA: TGTGCCAGTAGTACTGGGGGCGGAGAGCAGTACTTC; CDR3: CASSTGGGEQYF
V: TRBV28; size: -; J: TRBJ2-2; D: -; DNA: TGTGCCAGCAGACGCCAGGGCTCGAACACCGGGGAGCTGTTTTTT; CDR3: CASRRQGSNTGELFF
V: TRBV6-1; size: -; J: TRBJ2-1; D: TRBD2; DNA: TGTGCCAGCAGTCTGGGGACTAGCGGGGGGAATGAGCAGTTCTTC; CDR3: CASSLGTSGGNEQFF
V: TRBV4-3; size: -; J: TRBJ2-1; D: TRBD1; DNA: TGCGCCAGCAGCCGAGGTACGCCCTCCCCCGGGACAGGGTATAATGAGCAGTTCTTC; CDR3: CASSRGTPSPGTGYNEQFF
V: TRBV11-1; size: -; J: TRBJ2-3; D: -; DNA: TGTGCCAGCAGCTTAGCGGGAGCAGATACGCAGTATTTT; CDR3: CASSLAGADTQYF
V: TRBV7-3; size: -; J: TRBJ1-5; D: -; DNA: TGTGCCAGCAGCTTCAGGACAGATAGCAATCAGCCCCAGCATTTT; CDR3: CASSFRTDSNQPQHF
V: TRBV27; size: -; J: TRBJ1-1; D: -; DNA: TGTGCCAGCTCTAGGGGCGGTACTGAAGCTTTCTTT; CDR3: CASSRGGTEAFF
V: TRBV7-9; size: few; J: TRBJ2-1; D: TRBD1; DNA: TGTGCCAGCAGCTTCCAACAGGGGGCGCGCAATGAGCAGTTCTTC; CDR3: CASSFQQGARNEQFF
V: TRBV9; size: once; J: TRBJ2-3; D: -; DNA: TGTGCCAGCAGCGTGAGGGAAGGAAGCACAGATACGCAGTATTTT; CDR3: CASSVREGSTDTQYF
V: TRBV5-5; size: -; J: TRBJ1-2; D: -; DNA: TGTGCCAGCAGCTTGGAAGCGGCTGGCTACACCTTC; CDR3: CASSLEAAGYTF
V: TRBV7-9; size: -; J: TRBJ1-2; D: -; DNA: TGTGCCAGCAGCCCGATGGACAGAAACGACACCTTC; CDR3: CASSPMDRNDTF
V: TRBV18; size: -; J: TRBJ2-5; D: -; DNA: TGTGCCAGCTCACCCCAGTACCAAGAGACCCAGTACTTC; CDR3: CASSPQYQETQYF
V: TRBV7-3; size: -; J: TRBJ2-7; D: TRBD2; DNA: TGTGCCAGCAGCTTAACCCCTATTTCCCCGGGGGGACCCTACGAGCAGTACTTC; CDR3: CASSLTPISPGGPYEQYF
V: TRBV28; size: -; J: TRBJ2-7; D: TRBD2; DNA: TGTGCCAGCAGTGCACCCGGGACTAGCTCCTACGAGCAGTACTTC; CDR3: CASSAPGTSSYEQYF
V: TRBV19; size: -; J: TRBJ1-2; D: TRBD1; DNA: TGTGCCAGTAGTAGGGACAGGGTGAGGTATGGCTACACCTTC; CDR3: CASSRDRVRYGYTF
V: TRBV7-2; size: -; J: TRBJ2-2; D: TRBD2; DNA: TGTGCCAGCAGCTACGGACTAGCGGGACGCACCGGGGAGCTGTTTTTT; CDR3: CASSYGLAGRTGELFF
V: TRBV2; size: -; J: TRBJ2-7; D: -; DNA: TGTGCCAGCAGACAGGCCGACTCCTACGAGCAGTACTTC; CDR3: CASRQADSYEQYF
V: TRBV7-9; size: -; J: TRBJ2-4; D: TRBD1; DNA: TGTGCCAGCAGCAAGGGGGCCCTTCAGTACTTC; CDR3: CASSKGALQYF